Each of the 21 T cell receptor beta chains below was sequenced from the same sample in a study of T-cell reconstitution after alpha-beta-depleted transplantation in children. Construction of the TCRbeta library involved unique molecular identifiers. Via MiXCR, TCRdb re-called the PCR reads, giving one row per CDR3 protein. There are hundreds of thousands of distinct CDR3 sequences in the sample; around 12% occur only once, and about 2.4% lies in the top ten. Sample: PBMCs from the stem cell graft donor, taken from the stem cell graft. All receptors come from a human donor who donated a stem cell graft to a child with acute lymphoblastic leukemia.

Points on this clonotype: With a much larger clone just one base away, this may be a read error. The V and J genes are TRBV6-2 or TRBV6-3 and TRBJ2-7; D perhaps matches TRBD1 (5 bases). The CDR3 consists of 16 residues. From germline, CDR1 is MNHEY and CDR2 SVGEGT. The DNA for the CDR3 is TGTGCCAGCAGTTACCGTATCGGACACGGACCCGACGAGCATTACTTC. It is translated as CASSYRIGHGPDEHYF.

This clonotype was recorded at least ten times. This chain connects TRBV20-1 to TRBJ2-3, with 10 bases matching TRBD1. The junction had 9 bases not matched to a gene; V was cut back by 8 bases and J by 4 bases. This CDR3 spans 14 amino acids. CDR1 is DFQATT and CDR2 is SNEGSKA in the germline V gene (reference sequence). The chain's CDR3 is CSSLGTGDADTQYF. In DNA form, the CDR3 reads TGCAGTTCCCTTGGGACAGGGGACGCAGATACGCAGTATTTT.

This clonotype was counted ten times or more. This chain connects TRBV7-9 to TRBJ2-7; D uncertain. The germline V gene has CDR1 SEHNR and CDR2 FQNEAQ (reference sequence). Trimming took 0 bases from V and 7 from J, leaving 13 bases between them. CDR3 size: 14 residues. CDR3 sequence: CASSLAFGNNEQYF. CDR3 sequence (DNA): TGTGCCAGCAGCTTAGCGTTTGGGAACAATGAGCAGTACTTC.

This clonotype was observed many times. The chain couples TRBV20-1 to TRBJ2-7; possibly TRBD1 for D (5 bases). CDR3 length equals 14 residues. Trimming stripped 1 base from V and 0 bases from J, with 10 bases between. Germline V gene lookup returns CDR1 DFQATT and CDR2 SNEGSKA (reference sequence). The CDR3: CSARVARGSYEQYF. The CDR3 DNA is TGCAGTGCTAGAGTGGCAAGGGGCTCCTACGAGCAGTACTTC.

The sample holds many counts of this clonotype. The rearrangement joins TRBV7-9 to TRBJ1-2; possible D gene TRBD1, 6 bases. The CDR3 length is 15 residues. CDR1 and CDR2 from the germline V gene are SEHNR and FQNEAQ (reference sequence). The V and J ends lost 1 base and 2 bases respectively, with 11 bases between them. The CDR3 region is CASSLEGGSNYGYTF. DNA for the CDR3: TGTGCCAGCAGCTTAGAGGGGGGTTCGAACTATGGCTACACCTTC.

This clonotype appeared a few times. The chain links TRBV6-2 or TRBV6-3 to TRBJ1-5, with 8 bases fitting TRBD1. The CDR3 sequence is 15 residues long. Germline V gene data show CDR1 as MNHEY and CDR2 as SVGEGT. J gave up 7 bases and V 5 bases, and 10 bases lay outside the gene matches. The CDR3 coding sequence is TGTGCCAGCAGTCACCCGGACAGGGATACCCAGCCCCAGCATTTT. Protein product: CASSHPDRDTQPQHF.

At least ten counts were recorded for this clonotype. The chain uses TRBV25-1 and TRBJ2-1, with 8 bases that match TRBD2. Germline V gene sequence: CDR1 MGHDK, CDR2 SYGVNS. The trim removed 7 bases at V and 6 bases at J, leaving 5 bases unmatched. The CDR3 has 13 residues. The CDR3 reads CASKGLAGNEQFF. In nucleotides, the CDR3 is TGTGCCAGCAAAGGACTAGCTGGCAATGAGCAGTTCTTC.

This clonotype occurred many times. V and J are TRBV7-2 and TRBJ2-4, with TRBD2 matching 10 bases. This CDR3 region has 16 residues. Germline loops: CDR1 SGHTA, CDR2 FQGNSA. J was trimmed by 6 bases and V by 1 base; bases with no gene match: 6. CDR3 coding DNA: TGTGCCAGCAGCTTAGTTCTAGCGGGAGCACGAAACATTCAGTACTTC. This translates into CASSLVLAGARNIQYF.

There are many counts of this clonotype. V gene TRBV15 combines with J gene TRBJ1-2; D ambiguous. With 0 bases removed from V and 4 bases from J, the gap between germline ends came to 12 bases. This CDR3 spans 15 amino acids. CDR1 LNHNV and CDR2 YYDKDF come from the germline V gene (reference sequence). Here the CDR3 reads CATSRDPGGSYGYTF. As DNA, the CDR3 is TGTGCCACCAGCAGAGATCCGGGCGGGAGCTATGGCTACACCTTC.

This clonotype was recorded many times. The chain recombines TRBV20-1 with TRBJ1-5; D is perhaps TRBD1 (5 bases). Germline V gives CDR1 DFQATT, CDR2 SNEGSKA (reference sequence). V shed 6 bases and J shed 1 base, with 10 bases lying between them. The CDR3 runs to 13 residues. In DNA, the CDR3 is TGCAGTGCCCCTCAGGGAAGCAATCAGCCCCAGCATTTT. Its translation is CSAPQGSNQPQHF.

In its sample, this clonotype was seen many times. V usage is TRBV3-1 and J usage is TRBJ2-6; D is uncertain. The CDR3 extends over 14 amino acids. Germline CDR1 and CDR2: LGHDT and YNNKEL (reference sequence). V lost 10 bases and J lost 0, with 10 bases in between. The CDR3 reads CATQLGSGANVLTF. As DNA, the CDR3 is TGTGCCACTCAATTGGGCTCTGGGGCCAACGTCCTGACTTTC.

This clonotype has just a few counts. V gene TRBV7-2 combines with J gene TRBJ2-4; tentative D call: TRBD2 (6 bases). V was cut by 5 bases and J by 5 bases, with 13 bases left in between. The CDR3 has 14 residues. Germline values: CDR1 SGHTA, CDR2 FQGNSA. The DNA for the CDR3 is TGTGCCAGCAGCCCCGGGACTGCGCAAAACATTCAGTACTTC. Its protein is CASSPGTAQNIQYF.

On this clonotype: A clone one base away is much larger, so this may be a read error. The CDR3 region is CASSLAHGQGTYKQYF. The DNA for the CDR3 is TGCGCCAGCAGCTTGGCCCACGGACAGGGAACCTACAAGCAGTACTTC. The chain joins TRBV5-1 to TRBJ2-7, with 8 bases lining up with TRBD1. Germline V CDR1 and CDR2: SGHRS, YFSETQ. CDR3 size: 16 residues.

This clonotype was recorded many times. V usage is TRBV12-3 or TRBV12-4 and J usage is TRBJ1-4; D not resolved. V lost 3 bases, J lost 0 bases, and 8 bases lay in between. The CDR3 covers 15 residues. This CDR3 is CASSFGQATNEKLFF. The CDR3 region has the DNA TGTGCCAGCAGTTTTGGGCAGGCAACTAATGAAAAACTGTTTTTT.

This clonotype was seen many times. CDR3: CASSLSGLALTYEQYF. DNA of the CDR3: TGTGCCAGCAGTTTATCAGGTCTCGCCCTCACCTACGAGCAGTACTTC. The V and J genes are TRBV27 and TRBJ2-7, with unresolved D. This CDR3 is 16 amino acids long. From germline, CDR1 is MNHEY and CDR2 SMNVEV (reference sequence). The V end lost 0 bases, the J end lost 2 bases, and 14 bases lay between the germline ends.

This clonotype was observed at least ten times. V usage is TRBV27 and J usage is TRBJ2-7; perhaps D is TRBD1 or TRBD2 (5 bases each). The CDR3 loop spans 14 amino acids. V shed 2 bases and J shed 4 bases, with 12 bases lying between them. Per the germline V gene, CDR1 is MNHEY and CDR2 is SMNVEV (reference sequence). In DNA form, the CDR3 reads TGTGCCAGCAGTTTAGGGGGATCCCAGTACGAGCAGTACTTC. Translated, it gives CASSLGGSQYEQYF.

This clonotype was observed many times. This chain links TRBV7-2 with TRBJ2-7; possible D gene TRBD1, 5 bases. The CDR3 spans 15 residues. CDR1 is SGHTA and CDR2 is FQGNSA in the germline V gene. Trimming pared 5 bases from V and 6 bases from J, leaving 20 bases between. CDR3 in amino acids: CASSGRGSWASEQYF. In nucleotides, the CDR3 is TGTGCCAGCAGCGGAAGGGGCAGCTGGGCCTCCGAGCAGTACTTC.

This clonotype was observed many times. The V call is TRBV12-3 or TRBV12-4, the J call TRBJ2-3, with 8 positions matching TRBD2. Trimming removed 6 bases from V and 2 bases from J; junction bases left unmatched: 7. The length of the CDR3 is 15 residues. The CDR3 DNA reads TGTGCCAGCAGAGCCCCGGGACTAGTCACAGATACGCAGTATTTT. This sequence encodes CASRAPGLVTDTQYF.

This clonotype was counted at least ten times. This chain connects TRBV7-8 to TRBJ1-1; tentatively, D is TRBD1 (5 bases). The germline V gene encodes CDR1 SGHVS and CDR2 FQNEAQ. This CDR3 spans 16 amino acids. The V end was cut by 4 bases, the J end by 1 base, with 16 bases between. This CDR3 reads CASSSFLRGRNTEAFF. DNA of the CDR3: TGTGCCAGCAGCTCCTTCCTCCGGGGACGGAACACTGAAGCTTTCTTT.

V is TRBV7-2 and J is TRBJ1-1, with D unclear. Per the germline V gene, CDR1 is SGHTA and CDR2 is FQGNSA. Trimming stripped 2 bases from V and 7 bases from J, with 14 bases between. CDR3 length: 14 residues. CDR3 sequence: CASSLTISEYEAFF. The DNA for the CDR3 is TGTGCCAGCAGCTTAACGATTTCCGAGTATGAAGCTTTCTTT.

This clonotype was seen many times. The chain has TRBV20-1 and TRBJ1-5; unclear D gene. The CDR3 is made up of 14 amino acids. Trimming cost V 1 base and J 0 bases, with 7 bases left between them. Looked up from germline, CDR1 is DFQATT and CDR2 is SNEGSKA (reference sequence). CDR3 nucleotide sequence: TGCAGTGCTAGAGCTGGGAATAGCAATCAGCCCCAGCATTTT. It specifies CSARAGNSNQPQHF.